These 22 T cell receptor beta chains share one sample of origin, sequenced in a study of shared clonotypes between healthy human individuals. Generated by immunoSEQ multiplex PCR, the TCRdb table keeps only in-frame clones and is missing some. This repertoire shows over 850,000 clones, around 78% found once; its top ten account for roughly 0.56%. Sequences were obtained from memory CD4+ T cells from PBMCs. Noted subset: CD45RA-negative fraction. These receptors originate from a man between 18 and 35 years old in good health. Some clones in this sample may be carry-over from other donors' samples.

J is TRBJ2-7 and V is TRBV27, with TRBD2 matching 9 bases. This CDR3 is 16 amino acids long. V lost 0 bases to trimming and J lost 2 bases; unmatched junction nucleotides: 5. Germline CDR1 MNHEY, CDR2 SMNVEV (reference sequence). The CDR3 reads CASSLSGAGGTYEQYF. The DNA of the CDR3 is TGTGCCAGCAGTTTATCCGGAGCGGGAGGAACCTACGAGCAGTACTTC.

The chain joins TRBV11-3 to TRBJ2-2; D tentatively fits TRBD1 or TRBD2 (5 bases each). CDR3 length: 15 residues. Germline V gene sequence: CDR1 SGHNT, CDR2 YENEEA. V was clipped by 7 bases and J by 8 bases, with 20 bases between them. The CDR3 nucleotides read TGTGCCAGCACCCCGGGGCCCTCTGGAGCGGGGGAGCTGTTTTTT. Translation gives CASTPGPSGAGELFF. The entire variable domain, with the rest obtained from reference TRBV11-3 and TRBJ2-2, is as follows: EAGVVQSPRYKIIEKKQPVAFWCNPISGHNTLYWYLQNLGQGPELLIRYENEEAVDDSQLPKDRFSAERLKGVDSTLKIQPAELGDSAVYLCASTPGPSGAGELFFGEGSRLTVL.

The table lists this clone with a few counts. The CDR3 DNA sequence: TGTGCCAGCAGCTCAAGAAAGGGGACTGAAGCTTTCTTT. It is translated as CASSSRKGTEAFF. The chain carries TRBV11-1 and TRBJ1-1; tentative D call: TRBD1 (5 bases). The length of the CDR3 is 13 residues. Germline values: CDR1 SGHAT, CDR2 FQDESV (reference sequence). Trimming shortened V by 4 bases and J by 5 bases, and 11 bases separated the two germline ends.

CDR3 DNA: TGTGCCAGCAGCCGCCTAATACAGGGGGCCAATGAAAAACTGTTTTTT. Translated: CASSRLIQGANEKLFF. The chain is built from TRBV4-2 and TRBJ1-4; 9 bases match TRBD1. Germline CDR1 reads LGHNA; CDR2 reads YNFKEQ. Losses at the gene ends were 4 bases for V and 5 bases for J; bases not matched to a gene: 8. The CDR3 has 16 amino acids.

The rearrangement joins TRBV30 to TRBJ1-1; D gene uncertain. Germline V gene lookup returns CDR1 GTSNPN and CDR2 SVGIG (reference sequence). The CDR3 has 16 residues. Trimming cost V 1 base and J 1 base, with 16 bases left between them. CDR3 in DNA: TGTGCCTGGAGTGGGACTGACCGGACGAGGAACACTGAAGCTTTCTTT. Protein sequence: CAWSGTDRTRNTEAFF.

In this sample, this clone turned up a few times. The chain combines TRBV7-8 with TRBJ2-1; D gene uncertain. Trimming cost V 5 bases and J 5 bases, with 7 bases left between them. CDR1 SGHVS and CDR2 FQNEAQ come from the germline V gene. The CDR3 is made up of 12 amino acids. CDR3 bases: TGTGCCAGCAGCCCCTCGAACAATGAGCAGTTCTTC. It encodes CASSPSNNEQFF.

The rearrangement uses TRBV11-2 and TRBJ1-1; D might be TRBD1 (5 bases). This CDR3 spans 16 amino acids. Germline loops: CDR1 SGHAT, CDR2 FQNNGV. Trimming cost V 5 bases and J 1 base, with 17 bases left between them. The CDR3 region has the DNA TGTGCCAGCAGCCACACCAGGGCTGGGTGGAACACTGAAGCTTTCTTT. This gives the protein CASSHTRAGWNTEAFF.

The chain employs TRBV18 and TRBJ2-2; 7 bases fit TRBD1. Germline V gene lookup returns CDR1 KGHSH and CDR2 LQKENI. The CDR3 consists of 16 residues. V gave up 0 bases and J gave up 3 bases; unmatched junction bases: 4. The CDR3 spells CASSPPTGLDTGELFF. The CDR3 nucleotides read TGTGCCAGCTCACCACCGACAGGGCTTGACACCGGGGAGCTGTTTTTT.

V gene TRBV28 combines with J gene TRBJ2-3; D remains ambiguous. The CDR3 spans 11 residues. Germline CDR1 is MDHEN and CDR2 is SYDVKM. The ends were cut back, 5 bases at V and 3 bases at J, with 3 bases in the middle. The CDR3 loop reads CASSPTDTQYF. In nucleotides, the CDR3 is TGTGCCAGCAGTCCGACAGATACGCAGTATTTT. The complete variable domain, with remaining parts taken from reference TRBV28 and TRBJ2-3, reads DVKVTQSSRYLVKRTGEKVFLECVQDMDHENMFWYRQDPGLGLRLIYFSYDVKMKEKGDIPEGYSVSREKKERFSLILESASTNQTSMYLCASSPTDTQYFGPGTRLTVL.

This chain connects TRBV7-9 to TRBJ1-1; 7 bases map to TRBD1. Germline values: CDR1 SEHNR, CDR2 FQNEAQ (reference sequence). There are 14 residues in the CDR3. V lost 6 bases, J lost 7 bases, and 11 bases stayed unmatched. The CDR3: CASSGRGVAVEAFF. The DNA of the CDR3 is TGTGCCAGCAGTGGCAGGGGGGTGGCTGTTGAAGCTTTCTTT.

The gene calls are TRBV2 and TRBJ2-7; 11 bases line up with TRBD1. With 8 bases clipped from V and 5 bases from J, the junction kept 5 bases outside the gene matches. CDR3 length equals 13 residues. From germline, CDR1 is SNHLY and CDR2 FYNNEI. As DNA, the CDR3 is TGTGCCAGCTTGGGACAGGGGGGGGACGAGCAGTACTTC. Protein: CASLGQGGDEQYF. Full variable domain (remainder filled in from reference TRBV2 and TRBJ2-7): EPEVTQTPSHQVTQMGQEVILRCVPISNHLYFYWYRQILGQKVEFLVSFYNNEISEKSEIFDDQFSVERPDGSNFTLKIRSTKLEDSAMYFCASLGQGGDEQYFGPGTRLTVT.

V usage is TRBV28 and J usage is TRBJ2-7; 7 bases fit TRBD1. The CDR3 sequence is 14 residues long. Germline values: CDR1 MDHEN, CDR2 SYDVKM. With 3 bases clipped from V and 9 bases from J, the junction kept 11 bases outside the gene matches. The CDR3 DNA is TGTGCCAGCAGTTTCCTTCTAGGACAGGCGGGGCAGTACTTC. Encoded protein: CASSFLLGQAGQYF.

As regards this clone: A much bigger clone sits one base away, suggesting this may be a read error. The rearrangement links TRBV6-1 to TRBJ1-2; D remains ambiguous. V lost 4 bases and J 4 bases, leaving 4 bases between the germline ends. Germline CDR1 MNHNS, CDR2 SASEGT. CDR3 size: 11 residues. CDR3 nucleotides: TGTGCCAGCAGTGGCCTCTATGGCTACACCTTC. Translation: CASSGLYGYTF.

The rearrangement links TRBV11-2 to TRBJ2-3, with D possibly matching TRBD1 (5 bases). Germline CDR1 SGHAT, CDR2 FQNNGV. V shed 7 bases and J shed 2 bases, with 10 bases lying between them. The CDR3 has 13 residues. CDR3 nucleotide sequence: TGTGCCAGCAAGTCAGGGAACACAGATACGCAGTATTTT. It encodes CASKSGNTDTQYF.

On this clone: The same CDR3 can be traced to other DNA sequences in this sample. The V gene is TRBV5-4, the J gene TRBJ2-1; D assignment may be TRBD1 or TRBD2 (5 bases each). V lost 2 bases and J 0 bases, leaving 12 bases between the germline ends. From germline, CDR1 is SGHNT and CDR2 YYREEE (reference sequence). The CDR3 consists of 16 residues. The CDR3 DNA is TGTGCCAGCAGCTTCGGTGGGGGTCCCTCCTACAATGAGCAGTTCTTC. It translates to CASSFGGGPSYNEQFF.

Details on this clone: The same CDR3 arises from other DNA sequences in this sample as well. This chain uses TRBV28 with TRBJ2-2; D is ambiguous. Trimming shortened V by 5 bases and J by 4 bases, and 5 bases separated the two germline ends. The CDR3 has 12 amino acids. Per germline, CDR1 MDHEN and CDR2 SYDVKM. The CDR3 nucleotides read TGTGCCAGCAGTCGGGTCACCGGGGAGCTGTTTTTT. It codes for CASSRVTGELFF.

This clone came up once. V and J are TRBV28 and TRBJ2-6; TRBD1 aligns across 8 bases. With 5 bases clipped from V and 4 bases from J, the junction kept 13 bases outside the gene matches. The length of the CDR3 is 18 residues. Germline V gives CDR1 MDHEN, CDR2 SYDVKM. The CDR3: CASSPRTGLKSGANVLTF. CDR3 in DNA: TGTGCCAGCAGTCCTCGGACAGGGTTGAAGTCCGGGGCCAACGTCCTGACTTTC.

The V call is TRBV28, the J call TRBJ2-1; the D gene is possibly TRBD2 (6 bases). V was clipped by 5 bases and J by 3 bases, with 14 bases between them. The CDR3 extends over 15 amino acids. Germline V gene sequence: CDR1 MDHEN, CDR2 SYDVKM. CDR3 in DNA: TGTGCCAGCAGTGATCCCGGGACTCTCTACAATGAGCAGTTCTTC. Translating it yields CASSDPGTLYNEQFF.

The CDR3 region is CASSSLETPGLPQYF. The DNA for the CDR3 is TGTGCCAGCAGCTCCCTAGAGACCCCTGGTCTGCCCCAGTACTTC. The V gene is TRBV7-9, the J gene TRBJ2-5; no clear D gene. Per the germline V gene, CDR1 is SEHNR and CDR2 is FQNEAQ (reference sequence). Trimming took 4 bases from V and 9 from J, leaving 21 bases between them. The CDR3 covers 15 residues.

The J gene is TRBJ2-5, the V gene TRBV11-1; TRBD1 matches 10 bases. The CDR3 is 14 amino acids. After removal of 6 bases from V and 5 bases from J, the junction contained 6 bases not matched to a gene. Germline assignment: CDR1 SGHAT and CDR2 FQDESV (reference sequence). In DNA form, the CDR3 reads TGTGCCAGCAGTACCGACAGGGGGCGGGAGACCCAGTACTTC. This sequence encodes CASSTDRGRETQYF.

The V gene is TRBV7-8, the J gene TRBJ1-1; no reliable D call. V shed 1 base and J shed 4 bases, with 13 bases lying between them. This CDR3 has 15 residues. Germline lookup yields CDR1 SGHVS and CDR2 FQNEAQ. The CDR3: CASSLGVIEGTEAFF. CDR3 sequence (DNA): TGTGCCAGCAGCTTAGGGGTGATAGAAGGCACTGAAGCTTTCTTT.

The CDR3: CASSLGLLGPGGELFF. As DNA, the CDR3 is TGCGCCAGCAGCCTAGGACTTTTAGGCCCCGGGGGGGAGCTGTTTTTT. The chain links TRBV5-1 to TRBJ2-2; a possible D gene is TRBD2 (5 bases). This CDR3 contains 16 residues. Germline assignment: CDR1 SGHRS and CDR2 YFSETQ. The ends were cut back, 4 bases at V and 8 bases at J, with 21 bases in the middle.